This TCR beta chain stems from a study of OX40 agonist ivuxolimab in advanced cancers. Study-level background: Prior anti-PD-1, anti-PD-L1 or anti-CTLA-4 therapy did not bar entry, and approximately 43% had some.

As to this clone: Its antigen remains unknown.

Looked up from germline, CDR1 is LNHNV and CDR2 is YYDKDF (reference sequence). The CDR3 runs 17 residues. Germline trimming cut 0 bases from V and 1 base from J; bases unmatched to any gene: 6. Method: immunoSEQ multiplex PCR; TCRdb's copy keeps in-frame clones and lacks some. The sample has about 130,000 clones; about 93% are singletons. Overall study results and limits: In the 0.1 to 3.0 mg/kg range, CD4+ and CD8+ blood T cells had expanded clonally by week 6. Normalized expansion of T-cell clones was also low for some nonresponders.

The TCR was taken from an adult with an advanced solid tumor such as melanoma, head and neck, liver or kidney cancer. The J gene is TRBJ2-5, the V gene TRBV15; 9 bases match TRBD2. This specimen consisted of CD4+ or CD8+ T cells sorted from blood, obtained in a trial of the OX40 agonist ivuxolimab. The DNA for the CDR3 is TGTGCCACCAGCAGAGATCGAGCGGGGGGCCCCCAAGAGACCCAGTACTTC. Amino acid sequence: CATSRDRAGGPQETQYF.